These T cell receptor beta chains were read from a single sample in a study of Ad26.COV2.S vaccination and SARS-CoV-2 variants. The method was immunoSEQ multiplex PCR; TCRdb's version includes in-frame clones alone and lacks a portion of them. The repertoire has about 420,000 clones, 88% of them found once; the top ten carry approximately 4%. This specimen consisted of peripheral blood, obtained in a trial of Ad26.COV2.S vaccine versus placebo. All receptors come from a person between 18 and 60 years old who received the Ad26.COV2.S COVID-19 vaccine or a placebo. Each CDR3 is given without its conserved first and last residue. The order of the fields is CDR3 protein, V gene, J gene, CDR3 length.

CDR3aa: ASIAGPNQPQH
v_gene: TRBV28
j_gene: TRBJ1-5
len: 11

CDR3aa: ASSQDPGTGSYEQY
v_gene: TRBV4-2
j_gene: TRBJ2-7
len: 14

CDR3aa: ASSLELSPTQY
v_gene: TRBV11-2
j_gene: TRBJ2-5
len: 11

CDR3aa: ATSPPGGYQPQH
v_gene: TRBV24-1
j_gene: TRBJ1-5
len: 12

CDR3aa: ATSRGGGSNQPQH
v_gene: TRBV24-1
j_gene: TRBJ1-5
len: 13

CDR3aa: ASSSTGRATEAF
v_gene: TRBV6-2/TRBV6-3
j_gene: TRBJ1-1
len: 12

CDR3aa: ASGSVLGEF
v_gene: TRBV6-5
j_gene: TRBJ2-1
len: 9

CDR3aa: ASSRVRGGYT
v_gene: TRBV6-6
j_gene: TRBJ1-2
len: 10

CDR3aa: SVVGSGNTIY
v_gene: TRBV29-1
j_gene: TRBJ1-3
len: 10

CDR3aa: ASTTGGAQY
v_gene: TRBV7-8
j_gene: TRBJ2-5
len: 9

CDR3aa: ASSPGESINEKLF
v_gene: TRBV11-2
j_gene: TRBJ1-4
len: 13

CDR3aa: ASRTDRDSYNEQF
v_gene: TRBV6-5
j_gene: TRBJ2-1
len: 13

CDR3aa: ASTKGHNPTYEQY
v_gene: TRBV7-9
j_gene: TRBJ2-7
len: 13

CDR3aa: ASSPSAGGAEAF
v_gene: TRBV6-5
j_gene: TRBJ1-1
len: 12

CDR3aa: ASSPSALNEQF
v_gene: TRBV18
j_gene: TRBJ2-1
len: 11

CDR3aa: ASSQDYYGYT
v_gene: TRBV16
j_gene: TRBJ1-2
len: 10

CDR3aa: ASSQVPGFNQPQH
v_gene: TRBV3-1/TRBV3-2
j_gene: TRBJ1-5
len: 13

CDR3aa: ASSLVGRQSSYEQY
v_gene: TRBV5-4
j_gene: TRBJ2-7
len: 14

CDR3aa: ASSEREGAGYNEQF
v_gene: TRBV6-1
j_gene: TRBJ2-1
len: 14

CDR3aa: ASSLGTARETQY
v_gene: TRBV5-1
j_gene: TRBJ2-5
len: 12

CDR3aa: ASSQWTRGRAGELF
v_gene: TRBV4-1
j_gene: TRBJ2-2
len: 14

CDR3aa: ASSKLRQGLYEQY
v_gene: TRBV19
j_gene: TRBJ2-7
len: 13

CDR3aa: ASSLQLHGGLNTEAF
v_gene: TRBV27
j_gene: TRBJ1-1
len: 15

CDR3aa: ASSIMVNTEAF
v_gene: TRBV19
j_gene: TRBJ1-1
len: 11

CDR3aa: ASSEGLAGGVTDTQY
v_gene: TRBV25-1
j_gene: TRBJ2-3
len: 15

CDR3aa: ASGLVQTAGVNEQF
v_gene: TRBV12-5
j_gene: TRBJ2-1
len: 14

CDR3aa: ASSLEGGVSGANVLT
v_gene: TRBV7-2
j_gene: TRBJ2-6
len: 15

CDR3aa: ASSLPSTDTQY
v_gene: TRBV7-9
j_gene: TRBJ2-3
len: 11

CDR3aa: ASRMGPVGEKLF
v_gene: TRBV6-5
j_gene: TRBJ1-4
len: 12

CDR3aa: ASSLGPLGETQY
v_gene: TRBV9
j_gene: TRBJ2-5
len: 12

CDR3aa: ASSLFFGVSGNTIY
v_gene: TRBV5-5
j_gene: TRBJ1-3
len: 14

CDR3aa: ASSLTEYGYT
v_gene: TRBV5-6
j_gene: TRBJ1-2
len: 10

CDR3aa: ASSYAYSYNEQF
v_gene: TRBV6-5
j_gene: TRBJ2-1
len: 12

CDR3aa: ASRPPTRGTYTEAF
v_gene: TRBV28
j_gene: TRBJ1-1
len: 14

CDR3aa: AWSVGEVNGYT
v_gene: TRBV30
j_gene: TRBJ1-2
len: 11

CDR3aa: ASSQDRARGSGYT
v_gene: TRBV4-1
j_gene: TRBJ1-2
len: 13

CDR3aa: ATLGQGNEKLF
v_gene: TRBV6-6
j_gene: TRBJ1-4
len: 11